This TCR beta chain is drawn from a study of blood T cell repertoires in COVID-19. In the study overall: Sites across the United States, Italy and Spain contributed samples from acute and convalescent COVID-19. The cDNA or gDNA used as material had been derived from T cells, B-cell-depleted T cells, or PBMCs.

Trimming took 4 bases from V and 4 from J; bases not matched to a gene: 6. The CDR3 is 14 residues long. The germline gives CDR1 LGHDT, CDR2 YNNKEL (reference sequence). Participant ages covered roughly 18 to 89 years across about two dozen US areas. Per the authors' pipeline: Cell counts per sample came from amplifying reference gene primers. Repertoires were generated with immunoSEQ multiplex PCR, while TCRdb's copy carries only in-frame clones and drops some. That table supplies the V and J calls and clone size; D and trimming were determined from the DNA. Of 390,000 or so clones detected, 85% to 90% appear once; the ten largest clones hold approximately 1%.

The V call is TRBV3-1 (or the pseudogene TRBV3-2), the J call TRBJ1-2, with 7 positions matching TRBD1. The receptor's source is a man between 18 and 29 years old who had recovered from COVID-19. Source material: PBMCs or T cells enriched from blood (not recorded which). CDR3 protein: CASSPEGQSYGYTF. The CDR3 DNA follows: TGTGCCAGCAGCCCTGAGGGACAGAGCTATGGCTACACCTTC.